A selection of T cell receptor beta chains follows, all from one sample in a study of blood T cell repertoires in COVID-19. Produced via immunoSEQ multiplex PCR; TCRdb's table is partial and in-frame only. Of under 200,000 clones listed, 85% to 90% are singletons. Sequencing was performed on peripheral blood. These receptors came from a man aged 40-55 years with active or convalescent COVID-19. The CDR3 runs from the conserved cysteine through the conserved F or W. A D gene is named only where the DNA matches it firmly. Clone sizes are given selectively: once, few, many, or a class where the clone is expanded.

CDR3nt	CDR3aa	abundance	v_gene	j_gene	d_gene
TGCGCCAGCAGCCAAGAGGCGTCACAGGGAGGGGGCTACACCTTC	CASSQEASQGGGYTF	.	TRBV4-3	TRBJ1-2	.
TGTGCCAGCAGTGAATTAACCCTAGCGGGGGGGAATACGCAGTATTTT	CASSELTLAGGNTQYF	.	TRBV25-1	TRBJ2-3	TRBD2
TGTGCTAGCAGCTTAGGTCCGGGACAGGGTGAGACCCAGTACTTC	CASSLGPGQGETQYF	.	TRBV7-7	TRBJ2-5	TRBD1
TGTGCCTGGAGTGTACGATCACCAGGGGGTAATACTGAAGCTTTCTTT	CAWSVRSPGGNTEAFF	once	TRBV30	TRBJ1-1	TRBD1
TGTGCCAGCAGTAGGGGGGGTCGGACCGGGGAGCTGTTTTTT	CASSRGGRTGELFF	.	TRBV6-1	TRBJ2-2	.
TGCGCCAGCAGCTCAACCGGGACTCTCGCCTACGAGCAGTACTTC	CASSSTGTLAYEQYF	.	TRBV5-1	TRBJ2-7	.
TGCGCCAGCAGCCCAGGGACAGGGGGGTATGAAAAACTGTTTTTT	CASSPGTGGYEKLFF	.	TRBV5-1	TRBJ1-4	TRBD1
TGTGCCAGCAGCGAGCGGGGGGGCGTGGGCAATGAGCAGTTCTTC	CASSERGGVGNEQFF	.	TRBV9	TRBJ2-1	TRBD2
TGTGCCAGCAGTACCCAAAAACAGGGCACACCTTTCCAGCATTTT	CASSTQKQGTPFQHF	.	TRBV28	TRBJ1-5	.
TGTGCCAGTAGTATCCCTGACAGGGGAGGCCAGCCCCAGCATTTT	CASSIPDRGGQPQHF	.	TRBV19	TRBJ1-5	TRBD1
TGTGCCAGCAGCTTAGCGGGGCAGGGCTACACTGAAGCTTTCTTT	CASSLAGQGYTEAFF	.	TRBV7-2	TRBJ1-1	.
TGCGCCAGCAGCCCGCGGACAGGGGACTATGGCTACACCTTC	CASSPRTGDYGYTF	once	TRBV5-1	TRBJ1-2	TRBD1
TGTGCCAGCAGCTTAGGACAGAATAATGAAAAACTGTTTTTT	CASSLGQNNEKLFF	.	TRBV13	TRBJ1-4	.
TGTGCCAGCAGCGGGAGTCTAGCGGGGTCCAATGAGCAGTTCTTC	CASSGSLAGSNEQFF	once	TRBV6-5	TRBJ2-1	TRBD2
TGTGCCAGCAGTTACCCAGGACAGCGCTATAATTCACCCCTCCACTTT	CASSYPGQRYNSPLHF	.	TRBV6-2/TRBV6-3	TRBJ1-6	.
TGTGCCAGCAGCCCTGCCGGGAGAGCCTACAATGAGCAGTTCTTC	CASSPAGRAYNEQFF	once	TRBV5-4	TRBJ2-1	.